This T cell receptor beta chain was recorded in a study of T-cell reconstitution after alpha-beta-depleted transplantation in children. Points from the study as a whole: At around two months after transplant, the alpha-beta T cells were reportedly derived from several hundred expanded clones that came from non-depleted graft cells.

The CDR3 runs to 12 residues. The V gene lost 3 bases and the J gene lost 12 bases, with 9 bases spanning the gap. Molecular barcoding with unique molecular identifiers was used for the TCRbeta library. TCRdb recomputed calls from the PCR reads with MiXCR, one row per CDR3 protein. The table has approximately 300,000 distinct CDR3 sequences, 11% seen once. Details on this clonotype: Its antigen is as yet unknown.

The starting material was peripheral blood, obtained 180 days after TCRalphabeta/CD19-depleted stem cell transplant. The sequence was collected from a male patient aged 2-10 years who had a stem cell transplant for chronic granulomatous disease, so the T cells may come from the graft donor. V and J are TRBV23-1 and TRBJ1-6; D gene ambiguous. TRBV23-1 is noted as an ORF with a role that remains uncertain. The CDR3 here is CASSHPAEPLHF. The CDR3 bases are TGCGCCAGCAGTCATCCCGCCGAACCCCTCCACTTT.